This T cell receptor beta chain was retrieved from a study of a mutant IDH1 vaccine in newly diagnosed glioma. TCRdb's table, derived via immunoSEQ multiplex PCR, lists solely in-frame clones and lacks some. The data contain some 35,000 clones, approximately 80% of them seen just once; the ten biggest clones take up around 10%. V lost 7 bases, J lost 7 bases, and 19 bases lay in between. Looked up from germline, CDR1 is GTSNPN and CDR2 is SVGIG (reference sequence). The CDR3 contains 13 residues. Time point denoted: week 5, during vaccination. Doses comprised 300 ug of mutant IDH1 20-mer peptide each, plus topical imiquimod. As concerns this clone: The antigen is undetermined.

The sample was PBMCs, taken from a glioma patient whose treatment included an IDH1 peptide vaccine. The chain uses TRBV30 and TRBJ1-2; D possibly corresponds to TRBD1 (5 bases). This receptor was taken from a man aged 50 to 59 with glioma. The chain's CDR3 is CASKATVLGGYTF. CDR3 sequence (DNA): TGTGCCTCCAAGGCGACAGTATTAGGTGGCTACACCTTC.